This TCR beta chain stems from a study of T cells in Graves' hyperthyroidism and ophthalmopathy. Study at large: Staff took peripheral blood when the initial diagnosis was made, before any treatment began.

Broader study findings: The majority of expanded thyroid clonotypes above 0.001 also appeared in blood.

Amplified TCR beta CDR3 regions derived from RNA transcripts. The HTBI primer set was used in a first-round RT-PCR of the TCR CDR3. TCRdb processed the multiplex PCR reads anew with MiXCR; each CDR3 protein has one entry. The table shows over 350,000 distinct CDR3 sequences, with more than 13% occurring only once. The V end lost 4 bases, the J end lost 4 bases, and 17 bases lay between the germline ends. The CDR3 runs to 15 residues. CDR1 MNHEY and CDR2 SMNVEV come from the germline V gene (reference sequence). Regarding this clonotype: The antigen is undetermined.

PBMCs were obtained from about 10 ml fresh peripheral blood. This clonotype originated in a man in his fifties or sixties with Graves' ophthalmopathy. Sequencing was done on a sample of blood. The chain has TRBV27 and TRBJ2-7, with D perhaps assigned TRBD1 or TRBD2 (5 bases each). The CDR3, as DNA: TGTGCCAGCAGTTCCACGACCGCCGGGGCGTACGAGCAGTACTTC. Translation gives CASSSTTAGAYEQYF.